This TCR beta chain came from a study of tumor and adjacent non-tumor tissue in lung cancer. Background on the study: On average, productive TCRbeta reads reached some 4.2 million per sample. General study findings and limits: Shorter survival was associated with higher TCR diversity in tumors. In normal lung, the top 100 clones were significantly more dominant than in tumor.

The template was RNA from unsorted bulk tissue. The normal lung tissue was taken more than 3 cm from the tumor edge. Chemotherapy-naive patients with new lung cancer underwent thoracic surgery in China, August–late 2014. Germline CDR1 and CDR2: SGHAT and FQNNGV. CDR3 length equals 14 residues. This clonotype was observed once. Its antigen is not known. At one end, the junction sequence differs from germline, possibly due to a read error. A modified ARM-PCR protocol with three rounds of nested PCR amplified TCRbeta. From the multiplex PCR reads, TCRdb called clonotypes with MiXCR, one entry per CDR3 protein. Of 75,000 to 90,000 distinct CDR3 sequences listed, roughly three quarters are singletons.

The rearrangement links TRBV11-2 to TRBJ2-5; maybe TRBD2 (5 bases). This TCR came from a woman aged 45-65 years with non-small cell lung cancer. Sample: distant non-tumor lung tissue. The CDR3 nucleotides are TGTGCCAGCAACTTCAGCGGAGTCCCAGAGACACAGTACTTC. This translates into CASNFSGVPETQYF.